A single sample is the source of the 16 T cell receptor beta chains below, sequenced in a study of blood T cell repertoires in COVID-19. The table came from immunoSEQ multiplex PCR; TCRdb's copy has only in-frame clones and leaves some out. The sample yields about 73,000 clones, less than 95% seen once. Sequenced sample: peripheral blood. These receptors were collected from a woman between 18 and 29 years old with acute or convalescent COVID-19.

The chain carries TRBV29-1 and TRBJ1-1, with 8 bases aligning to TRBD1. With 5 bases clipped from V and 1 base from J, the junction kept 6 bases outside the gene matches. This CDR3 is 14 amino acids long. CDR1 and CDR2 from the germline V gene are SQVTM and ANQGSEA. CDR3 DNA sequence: TGCAGCGTTCCGTCGACAGGGGCGAACACTGAAGCTTTCTTT. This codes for CSVPSTGANTEAFF.

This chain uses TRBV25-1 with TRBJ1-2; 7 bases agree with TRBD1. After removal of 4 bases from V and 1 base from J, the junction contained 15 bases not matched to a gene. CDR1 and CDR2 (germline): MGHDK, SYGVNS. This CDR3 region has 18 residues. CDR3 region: CASSASGTEFQRNYGYTF. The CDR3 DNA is TGTGCCAGCAGTGCGTCCGGGACAGAGTTTCAGCGTAACTATGGCTACACCTTC.

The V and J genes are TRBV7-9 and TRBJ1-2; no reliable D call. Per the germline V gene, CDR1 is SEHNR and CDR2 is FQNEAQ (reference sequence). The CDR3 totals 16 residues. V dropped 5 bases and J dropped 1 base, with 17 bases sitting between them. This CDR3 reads CASSPREIQHNYGYTF. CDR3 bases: TGTGCCAGCAGCCCCCGGGAAATACAGCATAACTATGGCTACACCTTC.

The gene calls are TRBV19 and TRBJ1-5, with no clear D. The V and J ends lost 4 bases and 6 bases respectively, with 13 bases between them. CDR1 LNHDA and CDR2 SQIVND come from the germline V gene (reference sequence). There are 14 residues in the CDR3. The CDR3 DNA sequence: TGTGCCAGTAGTACCACGAGGCTTTCTCAGCCCCAGCATTTT. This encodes CASSTTRLSQPQHF.

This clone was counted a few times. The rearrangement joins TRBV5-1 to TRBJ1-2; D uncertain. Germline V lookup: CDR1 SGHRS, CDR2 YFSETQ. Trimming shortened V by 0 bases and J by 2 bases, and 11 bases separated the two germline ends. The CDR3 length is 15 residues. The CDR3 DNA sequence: TGCGCCAGCAGCTTGGAGGGTTGGGAGAACTATGGCTACACCTTC. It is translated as CASSLEGWENYGYTF. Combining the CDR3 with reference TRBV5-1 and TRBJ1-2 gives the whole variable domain KAGVTQTPRYLIKTRGQQVTLSCSPISGHRSVSWYQQTPGQGLQFLFEYFSETQRNKGNFPGRFSGRQFSNSRSEMNVSTLELGDSALYLCASSLEGWENYGYTFGSGTRLTVV.

CDR3 in amino acids: CASGLTSGTGGFGGYTF. CDR3 DNA sequence: TGTGCTAGTGGTTTGACATCCGGGACAGGGGGCTTCGGTGGCTACACCTTC. The rearrangement uses TRBV12-5 and TRBJ1-2; TRBD1 aligns across 12 bases. V lost 2 bases to trimming and J lost 7 bases; unmatched junction nucleotides: 11. This CDR3 has 17 amino acids. Looked up from germline, CDR1 is LGHNT and CDR2 is FRNRAP.

This chain's CDR3 is CASSLQGADEQYF. CDR3 sequence (DNA): TGTGCCAGCAGCTTACAGGGGGCGGACGAGCAGTACTTC. The V and J genes are TRBV7-2 and TRBJ2-7; 8 bases align to TRBD1. V shed 2 bases and J 5 bases; nucleotides not matched to a gene: 2. Germline CDR1 SGHTA, CDR2 FQGNSA. The CDR3 loop spans 13 amino acids.

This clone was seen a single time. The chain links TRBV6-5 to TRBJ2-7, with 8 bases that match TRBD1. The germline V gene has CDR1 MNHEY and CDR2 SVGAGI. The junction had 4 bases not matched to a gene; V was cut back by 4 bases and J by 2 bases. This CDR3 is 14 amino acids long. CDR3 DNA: TGTGCCAGCAGTTCCCACAGGGGGACCTACGAGCAGTACTTC. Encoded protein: CASSSHRGTYEQYF.

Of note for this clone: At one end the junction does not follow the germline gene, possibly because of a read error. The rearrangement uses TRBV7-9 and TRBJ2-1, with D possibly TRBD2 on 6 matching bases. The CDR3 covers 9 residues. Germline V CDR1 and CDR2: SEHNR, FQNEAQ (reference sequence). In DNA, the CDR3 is TGTGCCAGTCGTCGGGAGTCAGTCTTC. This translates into CASRRESVF.

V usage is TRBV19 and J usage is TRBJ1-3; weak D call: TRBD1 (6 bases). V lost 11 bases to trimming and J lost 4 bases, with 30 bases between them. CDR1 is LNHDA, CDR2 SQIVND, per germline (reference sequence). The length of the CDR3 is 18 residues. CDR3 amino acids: CAANRGQDIVSSGNTIYF. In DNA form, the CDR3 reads TGTGCCGCTAACCGGGGACAAGATATCGTGTCATCGGGAAACACCATATATTTT. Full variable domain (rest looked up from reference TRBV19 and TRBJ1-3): DGGITQSPKYLFRKEGQNVTLSCEQNLNHDAMYWYRQDPGQGLRLIYYSQIVNDFQKGDIAEGYSVSREKKESFPLTVTSAQKNPTAFYLCAANRGQDIVSSGNTIYFGEGSWLTVV.

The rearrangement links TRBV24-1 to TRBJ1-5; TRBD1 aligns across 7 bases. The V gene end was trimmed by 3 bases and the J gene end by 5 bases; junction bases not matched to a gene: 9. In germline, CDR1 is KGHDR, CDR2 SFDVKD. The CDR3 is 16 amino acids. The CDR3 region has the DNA TGTGCCACCAGTGATCACCGACAGGGTAGGGATCAGCCCCAGCATTTT. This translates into CATSDHRQGRDQPQHF.

The CDR3 sequence is CASSSTGGIGEKLFF. Here the CDR3 DNA reads TGTGCCAGCAGCTCGACAGGGGGCATAGGTGAAAAACTGTTTTTT. This sequence joins TRBV2 and TRBJ1-4; TRBD1 matches at 10 bases. Trimming removed 6 bases from V and 7 bases from J; junction bases left unmatched: 8. Germline CDR1 and CDR2: SNHLY and FYNNEI. The CDR3 is 15 residues long. Using reference TRBV2 and TRBJ1-4 for the parts outside the CDR3, the full variable domain is EPEVTQTPSHQVTQMGQEVILRCVPISNHLYFYWYRQILGQKVEFLVSFYNNEISEKSEIFDDQFSVERPDGSNFTLKIRSTKLEDSAMYFCASSSTGGIGEKLFFGSGTQLSVL.

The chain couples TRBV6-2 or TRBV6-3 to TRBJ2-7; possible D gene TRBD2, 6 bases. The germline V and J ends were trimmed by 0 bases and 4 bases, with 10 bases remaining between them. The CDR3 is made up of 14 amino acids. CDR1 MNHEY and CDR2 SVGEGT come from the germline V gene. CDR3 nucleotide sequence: TGTGCCAGCAGTTACTCGGCCGGGGGTTACGAGCAGTACTTC. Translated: CASSYSAGGYEQYF.

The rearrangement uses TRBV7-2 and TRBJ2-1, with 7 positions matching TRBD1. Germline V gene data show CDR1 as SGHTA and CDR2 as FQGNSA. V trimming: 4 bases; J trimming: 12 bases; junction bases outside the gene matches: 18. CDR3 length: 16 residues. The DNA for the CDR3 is TGTGCCAGCAGCTACGAACCGGGACAGTCTTCCCTCGGGCAGTTCTTC. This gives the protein CASSYEPGQSSLGQFF.

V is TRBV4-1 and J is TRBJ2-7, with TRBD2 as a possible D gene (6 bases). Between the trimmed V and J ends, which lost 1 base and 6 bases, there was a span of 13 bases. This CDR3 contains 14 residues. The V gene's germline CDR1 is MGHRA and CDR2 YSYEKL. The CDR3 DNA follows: TGCGCCAGCAGCCAAGTCGAACTAGCCGGCGAGCAGTACTTC. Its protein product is CASSQVELAGEQYF.

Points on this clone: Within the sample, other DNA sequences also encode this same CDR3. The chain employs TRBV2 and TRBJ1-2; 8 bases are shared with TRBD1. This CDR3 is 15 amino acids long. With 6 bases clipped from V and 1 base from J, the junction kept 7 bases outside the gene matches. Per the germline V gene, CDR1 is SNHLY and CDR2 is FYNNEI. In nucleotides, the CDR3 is TGTGCCAGCAGCCCAGACAGGGGCCTTAACTATGGCTACACCTTC. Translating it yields CASSPDRGLNYGYTF.